This T cell receptor (beta chain) was identified during a study of blood T cell repertoires in COVID-19. Some clones are missing from TCRdb's copy, which holds only in-frame ones; the method was immunoSEQ multiplex PCR. The sample lists about 190,000 clones; 60% to 80% were seen once. CDR1 and CDR2 (germline): SQVTM, ANQGSEA. Trimming left V 6 bases short and J 7 bases short, with 18 bases between. The CDR3 covers 13 residues. Input material: peripheral blood. The sequence was collected from a man between 60 and 75 years old with active or convalescent COVID-19. The rearrangement links TRBV29-1 to TRBJ1-2, with D maybe TRBD1 (6 bases). For the CDR3, the DNA is TGCAGCGTGCGGACAGAACGCGGACGTGGCTACACCTTC. Its protein product is CSVRTERGRGYTF.